This paragraph reports one T cell receptor beta chain. Its antigen is currently unknown. Clones were sequenced by immunoSEQ multiplex PCR, and TCRdb holds only the in-frame ones, with some missing. The table shows about 590,000 clones, with 95% to 96% occurring only once. CD45RO-negative, CCR7-positively selected cells formed the naive CD8 fraction, excluding terminally differentiated effector memory CD45RA+ cells. These data come from a study of shared clonotypes between healthy human individuals. Study results and limitations: Sequencing depth was a factor that was expected to affect clonotype sharing among donors. Clonotypes not shared had lower generation probabilities than those common to all four donors.

The CDR3 has 16 residues. CDR1 is SGHRS and CDR2 is YFSETQ in the germline V gene. Trimming took 0 bases from V and 2 from J, leaving 13 bases between them. Sequencing input: naive CD8+ T cells sorted from blood. The source is a woman between 25 and 40 years old in good health. The V call is TRBV5-1, the J call TRBJ2-3; D ambiguous. The CDR3 DNA sequence: TGCGCCAGCAGCTTGGCGTTCGCTTCCCCCACAGATACGCAGTATTTT. It yields the protein CASSLAFASPTDTQYF.